These 20 T cell receptor beta chains were sequenced from one sample in a study of T cells in Graves' hyperthyroidism and ophthalmopathy. Template material for amplifying TCR beta CDR3 regions consisted of RNA transcripts. With the HTBI primer set, the TCR CDR3 went through a first round of RT-PCR. Using its own MiXCR run on the multiplex PCR reads, TCRdb lists one record per CDR3 protein. The sample lists nearly 250,000 distinct CDR3 sequences; 16% were seen once. Sequencing was performed on blood. These receptors were taken from a young woman with Graves' ophthalmopathy.

This clonotype has ten or more counts. The chain recombines TRBV20-1 with TRBJ2-1, with TRBD2 identical over 10 bases. V lost 4 bases to trimming and J lost 6 bases; unmatched junction nucleotides: 6. In germline, CDR1 is DFQATT, CDR2 SNEGSKA (reference sequence). The CDR3 is 14 amino acids. CDR3 nucleotides: TGCAGTGCTATTGGCCTAGCGGGAGCCAATGAGCAGTTCTTC. Protein product: CSAIGLAGANEQFF.

This clonotype was observed at least ten times. V usage is TRBV4-2 and J usage is TRBJ2-5; D might be TRBD2 (7 bases). The V end was cut by 0 bases, the J end by 5 bases, with 13 bases between. The CDR3 has 15 amino acids. Germline V gene data show CDR1 as LGHNA and CDR2 as YNFKEQ. The DNA of the CDR3 is TGTGCCAGCAGCCAAGAACGGGGGGCGCGTGAGACCCAGTACTTC. It encodes CASSQERGARETQYF.

This clonotype was seen many times. J is TRBJ1-1 and V is TRBV6-1; D unresolved. The CDR3 is 13 residues long. Trimming removed 2 bases at V and 6 bases at J, with 10 bases between. The V gene's germline CDR1 is MNHNS and CDR2 SASEGT. Written as DNA, the CDR3 is TGTGCCAGCAGTGAATTAGGCTGGCCTGAAGCTTTCTTT. Amino acid sequence: CASSELGWPEAFF.

CDR3 loop: CASSTSQGGGRSQHF. DNA for the CDR3: TGCGCCAGCAGCACCTCACAGGGGGGCGGGAGGTCCCAGCATTTT. This chain joins TRBV4-1 and TRBJ1-5; 8 bases are a match to TRBD1. CDR3 length equals 15 residues. Trimming cost V 5 bases and J 11 bases; bases outside gene matches: 14. The germline CDR1 and CDR2 sequences are MGHRA and YSYEKL.

The V gene is TRBV28, the J gene TRBJ2-7, with no clear D. Trimming cost V 1 base and J 7 bases, with 11 bases left between them. This CDR3 has 13 residues. Looked up from germline, CDR1 is MDHEN and CDR2 is SYDVKM. The CDR3 loop is CASSLSAQKEQYV. The CDR3 coding sequence is TGTGCCAGCAGTTTATCGGCCCAAAAGGAGCAGTACGTC.

The chain uses TRBV2 and TRBJ2-7, with 8 bases that match TRBD2. J lost 6 bases, V lost 3 bases, and 13 bases had no gene match. The germline gives CDR1 SNHLY, CDR2 FYNNEI. The length of the CDR3 is 16 residues. The CDR3 nucleotides read TGTGCCAGCAGTGAGAGCGGGGGACCGCCGCAGGGCGAGCAGTACTTC. It is translated as CASSESGGPPQGEQYF.

In its sample, this clonotype was seen many times. This chain joins TRBV3-1 and TRBJ1-3; 7 bases fit TRBD1. The germline gives CDR1 LGHDT, CDR2 YNNKEL (reference sequence). CDR3 length: 15 amino acids. V shed 6 bases and J 0 bases; nucleotides not matched to a gene: 5. The CDR3 DNA reads as TGTGCCAGCAGTCCTACAGGGGTCTCTGGAAACACCATATATTTT. This translates into CASSPTGVSGNTIYF.

In this sample, this clonotype turned up many times. J is TRBJ2-2 and V is TRBV30, with D unresolved. The CDR3 has 16 amino acids. V lost 4 bases and J lost 7, with 22 bases in between. Germline CDR1 GTSNPN, CDR2 SVGIG (reference sequence). CDR3: CAWKSGYRPILGELFF. In DNA form, the CDR3 reads TGTGCCTGGAAATCGGGTTATAGACCGATACTCGGGGAGCTGTTTTTT. Variable domain in full (rest from reference TRBV30 and TRBJ2-2): SQTIHQWPATLVQPVGSPLSLECTVEGTSNPNLYWYRQAAGRGLQLLFYSVGIGQISSEVPQNLSASRPQDRQFILSSKKLLLSDSGFYLCAWKSGYRPILGELFFGEGSRLTVL.

V usage is TRBV5-5 and J usage is TRBJ1-5; possibly TRBD1 for D (5 bases). V was clipped by 0 bases and J by 13 bases, with 20 bases between them. The germline V gene has CDR1 SGHKS and CDR2 YYEKEE (reference sequence). The CDR3 is made up of 15 amino acids. The CDR3 protein is CASSLDWGSPSHQHF. CDR3 sequence (DNA): TGTGCCAGCAGCTTGGATTGGGGGTCCCCGTCCCATCAGCATTTT.

This clonotype was recorded at least ten times. V usage is TRBV6-1 and J usage is TRBJ2-1; 14 nucleotides match TRBD2. The J segment lost 4 bases and the V segment lost 5 bases, leaving 7 bases of the junction unmatched. Germline CDR1 is MNHNS and CDR2 is SASEGT. This CDR3 region has 17 residues. CDR3 amino acids: CASSFGTSGSGYNEQFF. CDR3 coding DNA: TGTGCCAGCAGTTTCGGGACTAGCGGGAGTGGATACAATGAGCAGTTCTTC.

This clonotype was recorded at least ten times. The chain employs TRBV4-1 and TRBJ1-1; D perhaps matches TRBD1 (6 bases). Germline loops: CDR1 MGHRA, CDR2 YSYEKL. Between the trimmed V and J ends, which lost 0 bases and 11 bases, there was a span of 16 bases. This CDR3 spans 14 amino acids. The CDR3 sequence: CASSQDAGGGGAFF. The CDR3 DNA follows: TGCGCCAGCAGCCAAGACGCCGGGGGAGGGGGGGCTTTCTTT.

This clonotype was seen ten or more times. J is TRBJ1-4 and V is TRBV12-3 or TRBV12-4; 7 nucleotides align to TRBD1. J lost 8 bases, V lost 6 bases, and 12 bases had no gene match. The CDR3 runs 15 residues. CDR3 residues: CASSRTTGVNEKLFF. For the CDR3, the DNA is TGTGCCAGCAGCCGTACTACAGGGGTTAACGAAAAACTGTTTTTT.

This clonotype showed up many times. This chain links TRBV27 with TRBJ1-5; 7 positions agree with TRBD1. CDR3 length: 18 amino acids. The trim removed 4 bases at V and 4 bases at J, leaving 16 bases unmatched. CDR1 and CDR2 (germline): MNHEY, SMNVEV (reference sequence). The CDR3 protein is CASSSLAGGVYLNQPQHF. The DNA for the CDR3 is TGTGCCAGCAGTTCCCTCGCAGGGGGGGTCTATCTTAATCAGCCCCAGCATTTT.

The chain couples TRBV9 to TRBJ2-2; D gene ambiguous. Trimming removed 3 bases from V and 6 bases from J, with 12 bases in between. This CDR3 has 14 residues. Germline CDR1 and CDR2: SGDLS and YYNGEE. The CDR3 region is CASSGLTGAGELFF. CDR3 DNA: TGTGCCAGCAGCGGATTGACTGGAGCCGGGGAGCTGTTTTTT.

This clonotype came up many times. This chain connects TRBV12-3 or TRBV12-4 to TRBJ2-2, with 8 bases identical to TRBD2. V trimming: 7 bases; J trimming: 6 bases; junction bases outside the gene matches: 4. The CDR3 totals 13 residues. The CDR3 DNA reads TGTGCCAGCAAGCGGGAGTGGGCCGGGGAGCTGTTTTTT. Residues: CASKREWAGELFF.

This clonotype was counted ten times or more. This chain links TRBV20-1 with TRBJ1-4; tentatively, D is TRBD1 (6 bases). CDR3 length: 12 residues. Between the trimmed V and J ends, which lost 8 bases and 4 bases, there was a span of 11 bases. CDR1 is DFQATT and CDR2 is SNEGSKA in the germline V gene (reference sequence). The CDR3 here is CSSRDNNEKLFF. The CDR3 bases are TGCAGTTCCCGGGACAATAATGAAAAACTGTTTTTT.

This clonotype was seen more than once but under ten times. The V and J genes are TRBV13 and TRBJ2-7, with TRBD2 identical over 12 bases. V lost 3 bases to trimming and J lost 5 bases; unmatched junction nucleotides: 11. Germline CDR1 and CDR2: PRHDT and FYEKMQ (reference sequence). CDR3 length: 17 residues. The CDR3 protein is CASSLGASGRVVHEQYF. CDR3 in DNA: TGTGCCAGCAGCTTGGGGGCTAGCGGGAGGGTTGTCCACGAGCAGTACTTC.

This clonotype was recorded at least ten times. The rearrangement joins TRBV4-3 to TRBJ2-1; 12 bases agree with TRBD2. This CDR3 contains 17 residues. Looked up from germline, CDR1 is LGHNA and CDR2 is YSLEER. V was pared by 1 base and J by 8 bases, with 9 bases of the junction left unmatched. The CDR3 DNA is TGCGCCAGCAGCCAAGGAAGACTAGCGGGAGCTGCCGATGAGCAGTTCTTC. Translated: CASSQGRLAGAADEQFF.

This clonotype showed up many times. The gene calls are TRBV19 and TRBJ1-1; D is unclear. In germline, CDR1 is LNHDA, CDR2 SQIVND (reference sequence). This CDR3 has 11 residues. Trimming shortened V by 9 bases and J by 1 base, and 6 bases separated the two germline ends. The CDR3 DNA reads as TGTGCCAGGGAAGCGAACACTGAAGCTTTCTTT. Its protein is CAREANTEAFF.

This clonotype was seen a handful of times. The rearrangement uses TRBV9 and TRBJ2-7; possibly TRBD2 for D (7 bases). Per germline, CDR1 SGDLS and CDR2 YYNGEE. The V gene lost 4 bases and the J gene lost 4 bases, with 18 bases spanning the gap. This CDR3 is 15 amino acids long. The CDR3 DNA sequence: TGTGCCAGCAGCCCCGAAGGCGGGGGCTTTTACGAGCAGTACTTC. This codes for CASSPEGGGFYEQYF.